Shown below are 6 T cell receptor beta chains from a single sample sequenced in a study of brain T cells in children with intractable seizures. Profiling relied on immunoSEQ multiplex PCR, and the TCRdb table lists in-frame clones only, not all of them. The profile shows about 5,100 clones, about 91% of them singletons. Surgery cases with the highest brain T cell transcript signatures were chosen for sequencing. Sequencing was performed on resected brain tissue, taken at surgery. These receptors all stem from a boy in the first two years of life with focal cortical dysplasia and intractable seizures.

The J gene is TRBJ1-2, the V gene TRBV10-3, with D perhaps matching TRBD1 (5 bases). CDR1 and CDR2 (germline): ENHRY, SYGVKD. The CDR3 covers 15 residues. V lost 7 bases and J lost 0, with 15 bases in between. The CDR3 DNA is TGTGCCATCAATGTCGGGGCAGCTCCTAACTATGGCTACACCTTC. Translating it yields CAINVGAAPNYGYTF.

This clone has only one observation. CDR3 sequence reads: CASSEKGGPDTQYF. The CDR3 DNA follows: TGTGCCAGCAGTGAAAAGGGGGGCCCAGATACGCAGTATTTT. The chain joins TRBV6-4 to TRBJ2-3; D is possibly TRBD1 or TRBD2 (6 bases each). Trimming shortened V by 3 bases and J by 4 bases, and 11 bases separated the two germline ends. Germline V CDR1 and CDR2: MRHNA, SNTAGT. This CDR3 has 14 amino acids.

The chain carries TRBV6-5 and TRBJ1-6; 7 nucleotides align to TRBD1. CDR3 length: 13 amino acids. With V trimmed by 10 bases and J by 7 bases, 7 bases remained unmatched. CDR1 is MNHEY, CDR2 SVGAGI, per germline. The CDR3 reads CAIRGGQNSPLHF. CDR3 DNA sequence: TGTGCCATCAGAGGGGGCCAGAATTCACCCCTCCACTTT.

This chain connects TRBV4-3 to TRBJ2-7, with D unclear. Germline assignment: CDR1 LGHNA and CDR2 YSLEER. This CDR3 is 13 amino acids long. V was trimmed by 1 base and J by 3 bases, leaving 7 bases between them. The CDR3, as DNA: TGCGCCAGCAGCCAAGTGGTCAACTACGAGCAGTACTTC. Protein: CASSQVVNYEQYF.

CDR3 sequence reads: CASSFRGGTEAFF. CDR3 DNA: TGTGCCAGCAGTTTTCGGGGTGGCACTGAAGCTTTCTTT. The V gene is TRBV12-3 or TRBV12-4, the J gene TRBJ1-1; D gene ambiguous. The CDR3 is made up of 13 amino acids. The V end lost 3 bases, the J end lost 4 bases, and 9 bases lay between the germline ends.

A single count supports this clone. The chain combines TRBV7-9 with TRBJ2-7; 9 bases are shared with TRBD1. The CDR3 covers 19 residues. With V trimmed by 3 bases and J by 4 bases, 19 bases remained unmatched. The germline gives CDR1 SEHNR, CDR2 FQNEAQ (reference sequence). In DNA, the CDR3 is TGTGCCAGCAGCTTTCCGACAGGGGGTACATCGCTCACCCGGTACGAGCAGTACTTC. Translated, it gives CASSFPTGGTSLTRYEQYF. Variable domain in full (rest from reference TRBV7-9 and TRBJ2-7): DTGVSQNPRHKITKRGQNVTFRCDPISEHNRLYWYRQTLGQGPEFLTYFQNEAQLEKSRLLSDRFSAERPKGSFSTLEIQRTEQGDSAMYLCASSFPTGGTSLTRYEQYFGPGTRLTVT.